A single sample is the source of the 5 T cell receptor beta chains below, sequenced in a study of cytomegalovirus exposure and HLA in healthy donors. Method: immunoSEQ multiplex PCR; TCRdb's copy keeps in-frame clones and lacks some. This table holds 150,000 to 200,000 clones, 80% to 90% found once. The specimen sequenced was PBMCs. These receptors were collected from a woman younger than 35 in good health and CMV-seronegative.

The J gene is TRBJ2-2, the V gene TRBV12-5; the match to TRBD2 covers 10 bases. V lost 6 bases to trimming and J lost 3 bases; unmatched junction nucleotides: 16. The CDR3 has 19 residues. In germline, CDR1 is LGHNT, CDR2 FRNRAP. The CDR3 is CASGLGGAGGPRDTGELFF. In DNA, the CDR3 is TGTGCTAGTGGACTAGGGGGAGCGGGAGGGCCTAGGGACACCGGGGAGCTGTTTTTT.

The chain couples TRBV7-9 to TRBJ2-7; the match to TRBD1 covers 9 bases. From germline, CDR1 is SEHNR and CDR2 FQNEAQ (reference sequence). This CDR3 has 16 amino acids. Germline trimming cut 6 bases from V and 4 bases from J; bases unmatched to any gene: 13. CDR3: CASRPGPGQGQYEQYF. The CDR3 DNA reads as TGTGCCAGCAGACCAGGGCCGGGACAGGGTCAATACGAGCAGTACTTC.

V and J are TRBV7-2 and TRBJ1-1; D remains unclear. The CDR3 is 17 residues long. The ends were cut back, 1 base at V and 1 base at J, with 16 bases in the middle. Germline V gives CDR1 SGHTA, CDR2 FQGNSA. CDR3 coding DNA: TGTGCCAGCAGCTTAGGTCCGGGGAGGGCCTGGAACACTGAAGCTTTCTTT. Translation: CASSLGPGRAWNTEAFF. The full variable domain, completed using reference TRBV7-2 and TRBJ1-1, is GAGVSQSPSNKVTEKGKDVELRCDPISGHTALYWYRQSLGQGLEFLIYFQGNSAPDKSGLPSDRFSAERTGGSVSTLTIQRTQQEDSAVYLCASSLGPGRAWNTEAFFGQGTRLTVV.

The chain combines TRBV4-2 with TRBJ2-3, with 8 bases matching TRBD2. The CDR3 is made up of 15 amino acids. The V segment lost 1 base and the J segment 5 bases; nucleotides outside the gene matches: 5. Germline V gene data show CDR1 as LGHNA and CDR2 as YNFKEQ. The CDR3: CASSQGAGVGDTQYF. CDR3 sequence (DNA): TGTGCCAGCAGCCAAGGAGCGGGGGTGGGAGATACGCAGTATTTT.

The V call is TRBV2, the J call TRBJ2-3, with 11 bases aligning to TRBD2. The V gene's germline CDR1 is SNHLY and CDR2 FYNNEI. Losses at the gene ends were 7 bases for V and 1 base for J; bases not matched to a gene: 16. This CDR3 contains 19 residues. The CDR3, as DNA: TGTGCCAGCACCGGCTTAGTTGGTAGCGGGAGGGCCGGCACAGATACGCAGTATTTT. As protein: CASTGLVGSGRAGTDTQYF.